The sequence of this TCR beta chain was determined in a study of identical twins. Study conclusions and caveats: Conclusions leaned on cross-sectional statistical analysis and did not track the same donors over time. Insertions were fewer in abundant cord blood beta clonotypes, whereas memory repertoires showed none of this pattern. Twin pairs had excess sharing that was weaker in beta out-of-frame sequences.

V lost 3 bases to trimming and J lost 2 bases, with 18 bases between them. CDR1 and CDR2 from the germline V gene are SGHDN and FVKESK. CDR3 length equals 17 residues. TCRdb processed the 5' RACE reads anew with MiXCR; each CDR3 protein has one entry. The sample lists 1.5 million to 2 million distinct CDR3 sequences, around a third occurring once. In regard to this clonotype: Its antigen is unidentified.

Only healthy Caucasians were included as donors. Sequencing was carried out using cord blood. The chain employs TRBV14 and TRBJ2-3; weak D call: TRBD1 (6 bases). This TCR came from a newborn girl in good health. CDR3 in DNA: TGTGCCAGCAGCCATTTCAGGGGAAATCAATACACAGATACGCAGTATTTT. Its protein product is CASSHFRGNQYTDTQYF.